This entry concerns a single TCR beta chain. Here immunoSEQ multiplex PCR was the method, and the copy in TCRdb shows in-frame clones only, minus some. In the table there are roughly 130,000 clones, 85% to 95% of which are singletons. This record belongs to a study of control samples from healthy donors and cancer patients. The CDR3 contains 14 residues. The germline gives CDR1 SGHTA, CDR2 FQGNSA. V was pared by 5 bases and J by 5 bases, with 8 bases of the junction left unmatched. The source of this sequence is a man aged 45-60 years with head and neck cancer. Sequencing used PBMCs. V usage is TRBV7-2 and J usage is TRBJ2-5, with 7 nucleotides matching TRBD2. The CDR3 region is CASSPEGGEETQYF. In nucleotides, the CDR3 is TGTGCCAGCAGCCCGGAGGGAGGGGAGGAGACCCAGTACTTC.